The 24 T cell receptor beta chains below all came from one sample that was sequenced in a study of blood T cell repertoires in COVID-19. Sequencing was performed with immunoSEQ multiplex PCR; in TCRdb, only in-frame clones are kept and a portion is missing. The sample lists about 35,000 clones, 83% occurring once. The sample consisted of peripheral blood. These TCRs come from a man between 50 and 59 years old with acute or convalescent COVID-19.

The chain uses TRBV5-1 and TRBJ2-2; D unresolved. The CDR3 is 13 amino acids. V dropped 5 bases and J dropped 7 bases, with 12 bases sitting between them. Germline CDR1 and CDR2: SGHRS and YFSETQ. The DNA of the CDR3 is TGCGCCAGCAGATCCAGGCAAGGCGGGGAGCTGTTTTTT. It translates to CASRSRQGGELFF.

The rearrangement links TRBV2 to TRBJ1-6; possible D gene TRBD1, 5 bases. V lost 5 bases to trimming and J lost 0 bases, with 11 bases between them. CDR1 SNHLY and CDR2 FYNNEI come from the germline V gene. The CDR3 spans 16 residues. The CDR3 loop is CASSWDSSSYNSPLHF. In DNA, the CDR3 is TGTGCCAGCAGTTGGGACTCGAGCTCCTATAATTCACCCCTCCACTTT.

The chain has TRBV29-1 and TRBJ1-2; D is unclear. CDR1 and CDR2 from the germline V gene are SQVTM and ANQGSEA. The ends were cut back, 8 bases at V and 2 bases at J, with 15 bases in the middle. The CDR3 has 13 amino acids. The CDR3 DNA reads TGCAGCCCCAATGGGCCGACGAACTATGGCTACACCTTC. Its translation is CSPNGPTNYGYTF.

This clone is deemed medium-sized. The chain carries TRBV18 and TRBJ1-5, with 8 bases that match TRBD1. Germline CDR1 is KGHSH and CDR2 is LQKENI. The V and J ends lost 2 bases and 8 bases, in that order; junction bases with no gene match: 5. The CDR3 consists of 14 residues. The CDR3 region has the DNA TGTGCCAGCTCACCAAACTCAGGGGGCGAGCCCCAGCATTTT. Its translation is CASSPNSGGEPQHF.

J is TRBJ1-2 and V is TRBV5-6, with 10 bases matching TRBD1. V trimming: 5 bases; J trimming: 4 bases; junction bases outside the gene matches: 14. The CDR3 totals 17 residues. The V gene's germline CDR1 is SGHDT and CDR2 YYEEEE. Written as DNA, the CDR3 is TGTGCCAGCAGGGCCAGAAGGACAGGGGGGGTAGGCTATGGCTACACCTTC. It encodes CASRARRTGGVGYGYTF. Supplemented by reference TRBV5-6 and TRBJ1-2, the full variable domain reads DAGVTQSPTHLIKTRGQQVTLRCSPKSGHDTVSWYQQALGQGPQFIFQYYEEEERQRGNFPDRFSGHQFPNYSSELNVNALLLGDSALYLCASRARRTGGVGYGYTFGSGTRLTVV.

The chain recombines TRBV4-1 with TRBJ2-7; D unclear. There are 13 residues in the CDR3. V dropped 1 base and J dropped 2 bases, with 6 bases sitting between them. Germline-derived CDR1 and CDR2 are MGHRA and YSYEKL. The CDR3 sequence: CASSQGLAYEQYF. CDR3 in DNA: TGCGCCAGCAGCCAAGGTCTAGCCTACGAGCAGTACTTC.

The chain combines TRBV7-9 with TRBJ2-2; TRBD2 agrees at 9 bases. Trimming cost V 11 bases and J 0 bases; bases outside gene matches: 7. The germline gives CDR1 SEHNR, CDR2 FQNEAQ (reference sequence). This CDR3 has 15 residues. In DNA, the CDR3 is TGTGCCGGGCTAGCGGGAAACGCGAACACCGGGGAGCTGTTTTTT. Translated: CAGLAGNANTGELFF.

The chain is built from TRBV7-9 and TRBJ1-5; D unresolved. This CDR3 has 16 residues. Deletions cut 3 bases from V and 0 bases from J, with 12 bases between. Per germline, CDR1 SEHNR and CDR2 FQNEAQ (reference sequence). The DNA of the CDR3 is TGTGCCAGCAGCTTGGGAGGACGGGATAGCAATCAGCCCCAGCATTTT. Its translation is CASSLGGRDSNQPQHF.

The rearrangement joins TRBV15 to TRBJ1-1, with D possibly TRBD1 on 5 matching bases. V lost 1 base and J lost 0, with 15 bases in between. The CDR3 has 17 residues. Per the germline V gene, CDR1 is LNHNV and CDR2 is YYDKDF (reference sequence). The CDR3 sequence is CATSRGPPEGMNTEAFF. The CDR3 DNA sequence: TGTGCCACCAGCAGAGGGCCGCCGGAGGGGATGAACACTGAAGCTTTCTTT. Complete variable domain (other parts from reference TRBV15 and TRBJ1-1): DAMVIQNPRYQVTQFGKPVTLSCSQTLNHNVMYWYQQKSSQAPKLLFHYYDKDFNNEADTPDNFQSRRPNTSFCFLDIRSPGLGDTAMYLCATSRGPPEGMNTEAFFGQGTRLTVV.

This chain uses TRBV6-1 with TRBJ2-3; D unclear. The CDR3 is 12 amino acids. The V end lost 1 base, the J end lost 5 bases, and 4 bases lay between the germline ends. Germline CDR1 MNHNS, CDR2 SASEGT. The CDR3 DNA is TGTGCCAGCAGTGAAGTTAGAGATACGCAGTATTTT. Translating it yields CASSEVRDTQYF.

This sequence joins TRBV6-5 and TRBJ2-7, with TRBD1 identical over 9 bases. The CDR3 runs 15 residues. The germline CDR1 and CDR2 sequences are MNHEY and SVGAGI. V lost 2 bases and J lost 1; bases outside the gene matches: 3. The CDR3 reads CASSYRGQGSYEQYF. DNA for the CDR3: TGTGCCAGCAGTTACCGGGGACAGGGATCCTACGAGCAGTACTTC.

The chain couples TRBV5-1 to TRBJ2-1, with D perhaps TRBD2 (5 bases). The germline V and J ends were trimmed by 0 bases and 7 bases, with 11 bases remaining between them. The germline V gene encodes CDR1 SGHRS and CDR2 YFSETQ. The CDR3 totals 14 residues. The CDR3 nucleotides are TGCGCCAGCAGCTTGGGAGAGGGTTTGAATGAGCAGTTCTTC. Its translation is CASSLGEGLNEQFF.

This clone is medium-sized (0.01 to 0.1%) within its sample. This chain uses TRBV7-9 with TRBJ2-3; the D gene is possibly TRBD2 (5 bases). The V and J ends lost 5 bases and 2 bases respectively, with 17 bases between them. Germline V gene lookup returns CDR1 SEHNR and CDR2 FQNEAQ (reference sequence). The CDR3 totals 16 residues. CDR3 sequence reads: CASSPKNSGPTDTQYF. The DNA for the CDR3 is TGTGCCAGCAGCCCAAAGAACAGCGGCCCCACAGATACGCAGTATTTT.

The V call is TRBV1, the J call TRBJ2-5; TRBD2 was called by the table and not checked on the DNA. TRBV1 is annotated as a pseudogene. This CDR3 is 15 amino acids long. Written as DNA, the CDR3 is TGCACCAGCAGCCGACTAGCGGGGGGGCAGGAGACCCAGTACTTC. Amino acid sequence: CTSSRLAGGQETQYF.

The chain has TRBV2 and TRBJ2-1, with 8 nucleotides matching TRBD2. This CDR3 is built from 17 residues. Germline values: CDR1 SNHLY, CDR2 FYNNEI. Losses at the gene ends were 6 bases for V and 9 bases for J; bases not matched to a gene: 19. This CDR3 reads CASSALTGTRGGAEQFF. The DNA for the CDR3 is TGTGCCAGCAGCGCTCTCACCGGGACTAGAGGAGGGGCTGAGCAGTTCTTC.

V usage is TRBV28 and J usage is TRBJ1-2; D gene unclear. Germline-derived CDR1 and CDR2 are MDHEN and SYDVKM. V lost 7 bases and J lost 6, with 15 bases in between. This CDR3 is built from 13 residues. The CDR3 loop is CASTLRQYHGYTF. The CDR3 nucleotides are TGTGCCAGCACCCTGAGGCAATACCATGGCTACACCTTC.

The J gene is TRBJ2-1, the V gene TRBV10-3; TRBD2 might be the D (6 bases). Germline CDR1 is ENHRY and CDR2 is SYGVKD. V lost 4 bases and J lost 4, with 14 bases in between. The CDR3 is 15 residues long. The CDR3 reads CAISGPIRGYNEQFF. CDR3 in DNA: TGTGCCATCAGTGGCCCCATCCGGGGGTACAATGAGCAGTTCTTC.

This chain joins TRBV11-2 and TRBJ1-2; D gene unclear. Per the germline V gene, CDR1 is SGHAT and CDR2 is FQNNGV. The CDR3 is 16 amino acids. The germline V and J ends were trimmed by 5 bases and 6 bases, with 22 bases remaining between them. CDR3 residues: CASSPREALTKNGYTF. Here the CDR3 DNA reads TGTGCCAGCAGCCCCCGGGAGGCTTTAACCAAAAATGGCTACACCTTC.

CDR3 loop: CASSEHMGARIRYEQYF. The CDR3, as DNA: TGTGCCAGCAGTGAACATATGGGGGCTCGAATCAGATACGAGCAGTACTTC. The chain has TRBV2 and TRBJ2-7, with a tentative D call TRBD1 (6 bases). This CDR3 is 17 amino acids long. The germline CDR1 and CDR2 sequences are SNHLY and FYNNEI. Trimming removed 2 bases from V and 4 bases from J, with 21 bases in between.

The chain links TRBV11-1 to TRBJ2-1; possible D gene TRBD2, 6 bases. Germline V lookup: CDR1 SGHAT, CDR2 FQDESV (reference sequence). The CDR3 has 14 residues. The germline V and J ends were trimmed by 2 bases and 9 bases, with 14 bases remaining between them. The CDR3 protein is CASSLRGRPSEQFF. CDR3 DNA sequence: TGTGCCAGCAGCTTAAGAGGGAGGCCCAGTGAGCAGTTCTTC.

Only a few counts were recorded for this clone. The rearrangement links TRBV19 to TRBJ2-7; 7 nucleotides line up with TRBD1. CDR1 and CDR2 from the germline V gene are LNHDA and SQIVND (reference sequence). CDR3 size: 13 residues. The V gene end was trimmed by 5 bases and the J gene end by 6 bases; junction bases not matched to a gene: 7. CDR3 protein: CASSGTTGSEQYF. CDR3 DNA sequence: TGTGCCAGTAGTGGGACGACAGGGTCCGAGCAGTACTTC.

This chain connects TRBV10-2 to TRBJ1-6; weak D call: TRBD1 (5 bases). Germline CDR1 WSHSY, CDR2 SAAADI. The CDR3 runs to 16 residues. Between the trimmed V and J ends, which lost 7 bases and 12 bases, there was a span of 25 bases. The CDR3 loop is CASTGTGGRIDGPLHF. The DNA of the CDR3 is TGCGCCAGCACTGGGACCGGAGGGCGTATAGATGGACCCCTCCACTTT.

The gene calls are TRBV21-1 and TRBJ2-7; the listed D gene, TRBD2, was not tested against the DNA. TRBV21-1 is classified as a pseudogene. The CDR3 length is 14 residues. The CDR3 is CASSKRLFTYEQYF. The CDR3 DNA reads as TGTGCCAGCAGCAAACGTCTCTTTACCTACGAGCAGTACTTC.

This clone was counted a few times. This chain joins TRBV10-2 and TRBJ1-1; D not resolved. This CDR3 has 13 amino acids. The germline V and J ends were trimmed by 6 bases and 0 bases, with 8 bases remaining between them. Germline-derived CDR1 and CDR2 are WSHSY and SAAADI. The CDR3 spells CASSPQMNTEAFF. The CDR3 bases are TGCGCCAGCAGCCCACAGATGAACACTGAAGCTTTCTTT.